A single sample is the source of the 25 T cell receptor beta chains below, sequenced in a study of graft-versus-host responses after intestinal transplantation. For these receptors, no antigen is known. The protocol was immunoSEQ multiplex PCR, while the TCRdb copy is restricted to in-frame clones and leaves out a portion. The repertoire has 50,000 to 75,000 clones, approximately 90% of them found once; the top ten carry less than 2%. The sample was unstimulated CD8+ T cells sorted from spleen or lymph node cells, taken before transplant. The receptors were gathered from a human donor who was the organ donor for an intestinal transplant.

This clone showed up just a few times. This sequence joins TRBV5-6 and TRBJ2-1; no clear D. The CDR3 totals 16 residues. CDR1 is SGHDT, CDR2 YYEEEE, per germline. The ends were cut back, 3 bases at V and 5 bases at J, with 18 bases in the middle. The DNA of the CDR3 is TGTGCCAGCAGCTCGGATGGGCCCATCGCCCACAATGAGCAGTTCTTC. This encodes CASSSDGPIAHNEQFF.

The chain links TRBV10-3 to TRBJ2-3; 14 bases line up with TRBD2. The trim removed 2 bases at V and 5 bases at J, leaving 6 bases unmatched. Germline V gives CDR1 ENHRY, CDR2 SYGVKD. The CDR3 is 17 residues long. CDR3 loop: CAISEASGTSGRDTQYF. CDR3 nucleotides: TGTGCCATCAGTGAGGCCTCCGGGACTAGCGGGAGAGATACGCAGTATTTT.

Points on this clone: The CDR3 does not end in the conserved phenylalanine or tryptophan, so this is likely a read error. The chain links TRBV13 to TRBJ2-7, with unresolved D. The germline V gene has CDR1 PRHDT and CDR2 FYEKMQ (reference sequence). V lost 5 bases, J lost 0 bases, and 11 bases lay in between. This CDR3 spans 14 amino acids. The CDR3 spells CASSTRRSSYEQYL. CDR3 bases: TGTGCCAGCAGCACTCGACGGAGCTCCTACGAGCAGTACCTC.

The chain couples TRBV7-9 to TRBJ2-2; weak D call: TRBD1 (5 bases). From germline, CDR1 is SEHNR and CDR2 FQNEAQ (reference sequence). V was cut by 2 bases and J by 0 bases, with 19 bases left in between. This CDR3 has 19 residues. The CDR3 reads CASSLRAVGQGANTGELFF. DNA of the CDR3: TGTGCCAGCAGCTTACGGGCGGTTGGTCAGGGCGCGAACACCGGGGAGCTGTTTTTT.

The chain recombines TRBV7-9 with TRBJ2-7, with a weak D call TRBD1 (6 bases). Trimming cost V 8 bases and J 2 bases, with 10 bases left between them. Looked up from germline, CDR1 is SEHNR and CDR2 is FQNEAQ (reference sequence). This CDR3 has 12 residues. This CDR3 is CASGGLPYEQYF. CDR3 nucleotides: TGTGCCAGCGGGGGCCTGCCCTACGAGCAGTACTTC.

The gene calls are TRBV11-2 and TRBJ2-6; tentative D call: TRBD1 (6 bases). Trimming pared 1 base from V and 1 base from J, leaving 8 bases between. CDR3 length: 16 residues. Germline loops: CDR1 SGHAT, CDR2 FQNNGV. The CDR3 spells CASSLVTGSGANVLTF. CDR3 in DNA: TGTGCCAGCAGCTTAGTCACAGGGTCTGGGGCCAACGTCCTGACTTTC. Supplemented by reference TRBV11-2 and TRBJ2-6, the full variable domain reads EAGVAQSPRYKIIEKRQSVAFWCNPISGHATLYWYQQILGQGPKLLIQFQNNGVVDDSQLPKDRFSAERLKGVDSTLKIQPAKLEDSAVYLCASSLVTGSGANVLTFGAGSRLTVL.

This clone was seen more than once but under ten times. V usage is TRBV25-1 and J usage is TRBJ2-2; no reliable D call. This CDR3 has 14 residues. CDR1 is MGHDK and CDR2 is SYGVNS in the germline V gene. V was cut by 2 bases and J by 3 bases, with 7 bases left in between. The CDR3 here is CASSEPSDTGELFF. CDR3 bases: TGTGCCAGCAGTGAACCCTCGGACACCGGGGAGCTGTTTTTT.

This clone was seen a single time. The CDR3: CASSISPGWGYGYTF. The CDR3 nucleotides read TGTGCCAGTAGTATATCACCAGGGTGGGGCTATGGCTACACCTTC. The chain links TRBV19 to TRBJ1-2; tentative D call: TRBD1 (5 bases). Trimming took off 2 bases at V and 4 bases at J, with 14 bases between the two ends. Germline values: CDR1 LNHDA, CDR2 SQIVND (reference sequence). The CDR3 sequence is 15 residues long. Supplemented by reference TRBV19 and TRBJ1-2, the full variable domain reads DGGITQSPKYLFRKEGQNVTLSCEQNLNHDAMYWYRQDPGQGLRLIYYSQIVNDFQKGDIAEGYSVSREKKESFPLTVTSAQKNPTAFYLCASSISPGWGYGYTFGSGTRLTVV.

The genes are TRBV10-1 and TRBJ1-2, with D unclear. CDR1 and CDR2 (germline): WNHNN, SYGVQD (reference sequence). V lost 3 bases to trimming and J lost 4 bases, with 9 bases between them. The CDR3 runs 13 residues. DNA for the CDR3: TGCGCCAGCAGTGACAGCAGGTCCTATGGCTACACCTTC. Translating gives CASSDSRSYGYTF.

The chain uses TRBV7-6 and TRBJ1-4; weak D call: TRBD1 (6 bases). Trimming cost V 5 bases and J 12 bases, with 16 bases left between them. From germline, CDR1 is SGHVS and CDR2 FNYEAQ. The CDR3 totals 13 residues. This CDR3 is CASSLGRGGELFF. CDR3 coding DNA: TGTGCCAGCAGCCTAGGGCGGGGGGGCGAACTGTTTTTT.

The count of this clone is one. In DNA, the CDR3 is TGTGCCAGCACGACAGGGGGCGATGAGCAGTTCTTC. Translation: CASTTGGDEQFF. V is TRBV27 and J is TRBJ2-1; 10 bases align to TRBD1. Per the germline V gene, CDR1 is MNHEY and CDR2 is SMNVEV (reference sequence). V shed 7 bases and J 8 bases; nucleotides not matched to a gene: 2. The CDR3 consists of 12 residues.

The chain employs TRBV28 and TRBJ2-5; 11 nucleotides match TRBD1. Germline values: CDR1 MDHEN, CDR2 SYDVKM. The CDR3 is 14 amino acids. V shed 6 bases, J shed 5 bases, and the junction held 5 bases outside the gene matches. CDR3 nucleotides: TGTGCCAGCAGGGGGGACAGGGGGGGGGAGACCCAGTACTTC. The encoded protein is CASRGDRGGETQYF.

V and J are TRBV5-4 and TRBJ2-1; TRBD1 matches at 9 bases. V lost 7 bases and J lost 7; bases outside the gene matches: 3. This CDR3 is built from 12 residues. Germline lookup yields CDR1 SGHNT and CDR2 YYREEE (reference sequence). CDR3: CASSDRGNEQFF. The CDR3, as DNA: TGTGCCAGCTCAGACAGGGGGAATGAGCAGTTCTTC. The whole variable domain, filled in from reference TRBV5-4 and TRBJ2-1, reads ETGVTQSPTHLIKTRGQQVTLRCSSQSGHNTVSWYQQALGQGPQFIFQYYREEENGRGNFPPRFSGLQFPNYSSELNVNALELDDSALYLCASSDRGNEQFFGPGTRLTVL.

The V and J genes are TRBV28 and TRBJ2-5; TRBD1 aligns across 7 bases. CDR3 length: 15 residues. J was trimmed by 2 bases and V by 5 bases; bases with no gene match: 8. Germline lookup yields CDR1 MDHEN and CDR2 SYDVKM. CDR3 residues: CASSRPEDRQETQYF. For the CDR3, the DNA is TGTGCCAGCAGTCGCCCCGAGGACAGGCAAGAGACCCAGTACTTC.

This clone appeared a single time. The rearrangement joins TRBV29-1 to TRBJ1-3; TRBD1 aligns across 10 bases. Germline CDR1 reads SQVTM; CDR2 reads ANQGSEA. The V and J ends lost 7 bases and 4 bases, in that order; junction bases with no gene match: 7. This CDR3 comprises 14 residues. In DNA, the CDR3 is TGCAGCGCCACCGGGACAGGGGACGGAAACACCATATATTTT. This translates into CSATGTGDGNTIYF.

The chain employs TRBV30 and TRBJ2-7; tentatively, D is TRBD1 (6 bases). V lost 1 base, J lost 3 bases, and 10 bases lay in between. Germline CDR1 and CDR2: GTSNPN and SVGIG (reference sequence). The CDR3 is 13 residues long. CDR3 in amino acids: CAWSEGVLYEQYF. In DNA, the CDR3 is TGTGCCTGGAGTGAGGGGGTTCTCTACGAGCAGTACTTC.

This chain uses TRBV4-2 with TRBJ1-4, with D possibly matching TRBD1 (5 bases). The CDR3 sequence is 17 residues long. Germline assignment: CDR1 LGHNA and CDR2 YNFKEQ. The V end was cut by 0 bases, the J end by 0 bases, with 11 bases between. CDR3 loop: CASSQDLTEATNEKLFF. The DNA for the CDR3 is TGTGCCAGCAGCCAAGATCTGACAGAAGCAACTAATGAAAAACTGTTTTTT.

The V and J genes are TRBV29-1 and TRBJ1-2; 11 positions match TRBD1. The germline V gene has CDR1 SQVTM and CDR2 ANQGSEA. There are 14 residues in the CDR3. The J segment lost 3 bases and the V segment lost 5 bases, leaving 5 bases of the junction unmatched. CDR3 region: CSVPRDRGYYGYTF. The CDR3 DNA is TGCAGCGTTCCGAGGGACAGGGGGTACTATGGCTACACCTTC.

The J gene is TRBJ2-7, the V gene TRBV30, with a possible D match to TRBD2 (7 bases). The CDR3 sequence is 13 residues long. Germline V lookup: CDR1 GTSNPN, CDR2 SVGIG (reference sequence). The ends were cut back, 3 bases at V and 6 bases at J, with 15 bases in the middle. The DNA of the CDR3 is TGTGCCTGGAGCAGGGGAGGGTTGGGCGAGCAGTACTTC. Encoded protein: CAWSRGGLGEQYF.

The rearrangement links TRBV9 to TRBJ2-1, with TRBD2 as a possible D gene (5 bases). Trimming took 2 bases from V and 8 from J, leaving 23 bases between them. Per germline, CDR1 SGDLS and CDR2 YYNGEE. This CDR3 region has 17 residues. CDR3 DNA: TGTGCCAGCAGCGTTTTCACGGGATCCACCCCGGAGGATGAGCAGTTCTTC. Its protein is CASSVFTGSTPEDEQFF.

CDR3 DNA: TGCAGCGTTGTTCTAGCGGGTGAAAAACTGTTTTTT. It yields the protein CSVVLAGEKLFF. The V and J genes are TRBV29-1 and TRBJ1-4; D gene uncertain. The CDR3 is 12 residues long. The germline CDR1 and CDR2 sequences are SQVTM and ANQGSEA. V lost 4 bases and J 7 bases, leaving 10 bases between the germline ends.

The chain uses TRBV27 and TRBJ2-7, with TRBD2 as a possible D gene (6 bases). This CDR3 contains 15 residues. Germline V lookup: CDR1 MNHEY, CDR2 SMNVEV (reference sequence). Trimming shortened V by 3 bases and J by 6 bases, and 18 bases separated the two germline ends. This CDR3 reads CASSFHTSGVGEQYF. In nucleotides, the CDR3 is TGTGCCAGCAGTTTTCACACCTCGGGGGTCGGCGAGCAGTACTTC.

The chain uses TRBV10-1 and TRBJ2-5, with 11 bases lining up with TRBD2. After removal of 2 bases from V and 1 base from J, the junction contained 3 bases not matched to a gene. The CDR3 length is 16 residues. Germline CDR1 reads WNHNN; CDR2 reads SYGVQD (reference sequence). The CDR3 loop reads CASSEKTSGSQETQYF. Here the CDR3 DNA reads TGCGCCAGCAGTGAGAAAACTAGCGGGAGCCAAGAGACCCAGTACTTC.

The V gene is TRBV5-4, the J gene TRBJ2-7, with 9 bases that match TRBD2. The CDR3 is made up of 15 amino acids. V dropped 3 bases and J dropped 2; count of bases not matched to a gene: 6. Per germline, CDR1 SGHNT and CDR2 YYREEE (reference sequence). For the CDR3, the DNA is TGTGCCAGCAGCTCCTCTGGCGGGAGGGCCTACGAGCAGTACTTC. Translation gives CASSSSGGRAYEQYF.

J is TRBJ2-7 and V is TRBV28; perhaps TRBD1 as D (6 bases). V was pared by 6 bases and J by 3 bases, with 12 bases between. CDR1 is MDHEN, CDR2 SYDVKM, per germline. CDR3 length: 13 amino acids. The CDR3 bases are TGTGCCAGCAGCCGTACAGGGTTCTACGAGCAGTACTTC. Protein product: CASSRTGFYEQYF.